The subject of this entry is one TCR beta chain. Exclusion applied to patients with autoimmune disease history or systemic immunosuppression. This entry belongs to a study of OX40 agonist ivuxolimab in advanced cancers. The CDR3 extends over 15 amino acids. V lost 4 bases to trimming and J lost 5 bases; unmatched junction nucleotides: 5. Germline CDR1 and CDR2: SEHNR and FQNEAQ (reference sequence). Profiled with immunoSEQ multiplex PCR; TCRdb holds only in-frame clones, not every one. The repertoire has 36,000 or so clones, about 81% of them found once; the top ten carry 20% to 25%. The sample consisted of CD4+ or CD8+ T cells sorted from blood, taken in a trial of the OX40 agonist ivuxolimab. The sequence derives from an adult with an advanced solid tumor such as melanoma, head and neck, liver or kidney cancer. The genes are TRBV7-9 and TRBJ1-5; the match to TRBD1 covers 10 bases. The chain's CDR3 is CASSSGQGFHQPQHF. For the CDR3, the DNA is TGTGCCAGCAGCTCGGGACAGGGGTTTCATCAGCCCCAGCATTTT.